The text below deals with one T cell receptor beta chain. The source of the sample is a study of technical replicates of blood from several donors. Generated by immunoSEQ multiplex PCR, the TCRdb table keeps only in-frame clones and is missing some. This sample yields 55,000 to 75,000 clones, of which 80% to 95% are seen a single time; 0.42% belongs to the top ten. The clonotype comes from a human donor in good health. Sequences were obtained from T cells isolated from PBMCs.

CDR3 protein: CASSQAGAWDEQFF. The DNA of the CDR3 is TGCGCCAGCAGTCAAGCGGGAGCGTGGGATGAGCAGTTCTTC. The chain is built from TRBV5-1 and TRBJ2-1; 8 nucleotides align to TRBD2. This CDR3 has 14 amino acids. V trimming: 5 bases; J trimming: 8 bases; junction bases outside the gene matches: 9. Looked up from germline, CDR1 is SGHRS and CDR2 is YFSETQ.